Below, one TCR beta chain is given with its context. What it binds is unknown. This CDR3 is built from 13 residues. The trim removed 3 bases at V and 7 bases at J, leaving 4 bases unmatched. From germline, CDR1 is SGHRS and CDR2 YFSETQ. The data stem from a study of blood T cells in healthy people across ages. Study findings and constraints: TCR beta diversity, measured per million T cells, fell in a roughly linear way with age.

A sample-barcoded 5' primer and a J-beta primer mix were used in a second PCR of roughly 6 to 11 cycles. TCRdb recomputed calls from the 5' RACE reads with MiXCR, one row per CDR3 protein. The data contain 600,000 to 850,000 distinct CDR3 sequences, 25% of them seen just once; the ten biggest clones take up just under 9.5%. Russia was home to the donors, healthy Caucasian individuals aged about 6 to 90. These data are also associated with another study on T cells of mothers and their children.

What was sequenced was blood. This clonotype was sampled from a boy younger than 18 in good health. The V and J genes are TRBV5-1 and TRBJ1-2; 9 bases are shared with TRBD1. DNA for the CDR3: TGCGCCAGCAGCTCACAGGGGGCTGGTGGCTACACCTTC. Translating gives CASSSQGAGGYTF.